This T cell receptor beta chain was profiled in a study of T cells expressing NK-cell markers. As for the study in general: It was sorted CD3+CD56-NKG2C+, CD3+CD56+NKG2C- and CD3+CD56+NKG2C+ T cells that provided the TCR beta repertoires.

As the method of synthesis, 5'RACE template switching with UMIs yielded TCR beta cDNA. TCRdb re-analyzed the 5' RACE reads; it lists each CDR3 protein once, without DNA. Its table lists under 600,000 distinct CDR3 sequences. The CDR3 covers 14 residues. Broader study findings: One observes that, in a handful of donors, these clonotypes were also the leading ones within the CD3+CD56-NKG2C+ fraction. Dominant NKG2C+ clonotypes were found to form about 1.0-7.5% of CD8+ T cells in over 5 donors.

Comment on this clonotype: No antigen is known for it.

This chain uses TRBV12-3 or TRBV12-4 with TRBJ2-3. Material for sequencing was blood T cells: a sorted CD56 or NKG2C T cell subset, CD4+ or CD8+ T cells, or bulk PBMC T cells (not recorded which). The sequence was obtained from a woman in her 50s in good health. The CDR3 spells CASSLSASTDTQYF.